This T cell receptor beta chain was captured in a study of blood T cell repertoires in COVID-19. Study as a whole: Samples taken during acute and convalescent COVID-19 were collected in the United States, Italy and Spain. In each case, the material was cDNA or gDNA derived from T cells, B-cell-depleted T cells, or PBMCs.

As processed by the authors: Estimates of nucleated cell counts were drawn from the amplification of reference gene primers. Measured with immunoSEQ multiplex PCR; TCRdb has only the in-frame clones, and not every one. V, J and clone size reflect that table, while D and trimming were determined from the DNA. The sample yields more than 150,000 clones, approximately 90% seen once. The CDR3 runs to 15 residues. V dropped 2 bases and J dropped 2 bases, with 16 bases sitting between them. The germline CDR1 and CDR2 sequences are GTSNPN and SVGIG (reference sequence). The sequenced sample consisted of peripheral blood. This rearrangement joins TRBV30 to TRBJ2-7, with D perhaps TRBD1 (5 bases). This sequence originates from a man aged 70 or older with active or convalescent COVID-19. Here the CDR3 DNA reads TGTGCCTGGAGTATCGGGCAGGGTCTTACCTACGAGCAGTACTTC. It is translated as CAWSIGQGLTYEQYF.